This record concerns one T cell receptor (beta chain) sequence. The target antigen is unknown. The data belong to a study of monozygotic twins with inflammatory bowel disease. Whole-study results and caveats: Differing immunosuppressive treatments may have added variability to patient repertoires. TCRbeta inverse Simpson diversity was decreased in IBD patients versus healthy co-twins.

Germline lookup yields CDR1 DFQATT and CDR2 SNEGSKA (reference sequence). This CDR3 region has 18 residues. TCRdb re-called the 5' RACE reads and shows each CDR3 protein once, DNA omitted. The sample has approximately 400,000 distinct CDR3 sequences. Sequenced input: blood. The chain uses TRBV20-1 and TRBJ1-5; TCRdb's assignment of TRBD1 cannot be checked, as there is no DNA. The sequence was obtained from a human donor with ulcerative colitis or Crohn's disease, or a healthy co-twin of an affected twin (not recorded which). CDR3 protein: CSARDSGQGEIQGRPQHF.